Listed below are T cell receptor beta chains from one sample, sequenced in a study of cytomegalovirus exposure and HLA in healthy donors. The data were produced by immunoSEQ multiplex PCR, yet TCRdb's version contains in-frame clones alone and is incomplete. The sample contains roughly 150,000 clones, about 89% of which appear only once. Sequenced material: PBMCs. These receptors all come from a woman younger than 30 in good health and CMV-seropositive. Both conserved end residues are trimmed from each CDR3. Each record gives: CDR3 length, V gene, D gene, clone size, J gene, CDR3 protein. D genes are given only for firm matches. The size entry is marked missing in some rows and otherwise reads once, few, many or a size class.

11	TRBV5-1	NA	many	TRBJ2-1	ASREDSHPEQF
13	TRBV18	TRBD2	NA	TRBJ2-4	ASSPTSGAKNIQY
11	TRBV2	NA	NA	TRBJ2-5	ASRWTEQETQY
13	TRBV6-5	TRBD2	NA	TRBJ2-1	ASSLVAGSYNEQF
13	TRBV6-5	TRBD1	NA	TRBJ1-3	ASSRDRDSGNTIY
13	TRBV10-3	TRBD2	NA	TRBJ2-7	AIREGTSGTYEQY
13	TRBV9	NA	NA	TRBJ2-5	ASSVALAGQETQY
12	TRBV11-2	NA	NA	TRBJ1-5	ASSLTGIYQPQH
13	TRBV27	TRBD2	NA	TRBJ2-2	ASSLLAGDTGELF
11	TRBV5-4	NA	NA	TRBJ2-7	ASTRQALDEQY
11	TRBV9	NA	NA	TRBJ2-5	ASSVDREETQY
13	TRBV10-3	NA	NA	TRBJ2-6	AISEDTPGANVLT
12	TRBV6-5	TRBD1	NA	TRBJ1-3	ASTEDRGRNTIY
11	TRBV28	TRBD1	once	TRBJ1-2	ASTLWGTGGNT
13	TRBV19	NA	NA	TRBJ1-5	ASSKYREGSQPQH
16	TRBV2	TRBD2	NA	TRBJ2-7	ASAEARQFSGGSYEQY
11	TRBV5-6	NA	NA	TRBJ2-2	ASSYLNTGELF
13	TRBV10-1	TRBD2	NA	TRBJ2-7	ASSESTSGKYEQY
13	TRBV11-2	NA	NA	TRBJ1-1	ASSGRDLWGTEAF
12	TRBV14	NA	NA	TRBJ2-1	ASRLSGSYNEQF
12	TRBV27	TRBD2	NA	TRBJ2-5	ASAGREWEETQY
11	TRBV11-1	NA	NA	TRBJ2-5	ASSGRGGETQY
13	TRBV5-1	NA	NA	TRBJ1-5	ASSLVGDSNQPQH
13	TRBV6-1	TRBD2	few	TRBJ2-7	ASSEATSGSYEQY
10	TRBV18	NA	NA	TRBJ1-2	ASSPAGHGYT
11	TRBV29-1	TRBD1	NA	TRBJ2-7	SAGRGSSYEQY
13	TRBV30	TRBD1	NA	TRBJ2-3	AWSLGTGGADTQY
13	TRBV5-4	TRBD2	NA	TRBJ2-3	ASSFRTSHSDTQY
12	TRBV2	NA	NA	TRBJ2-5	ASKKGSVQETQY
14	TRBV7-9	TRBD1	NA	TRBJ1-4	ASNPAWSRGSEKLF
14	TRBV6-1	TRBD1	NA	TRBJ1-2	ASSESPGTEIYGYT
15	TRBV15	TRBD2	NA	TRBJ2-1	ATSRAAGREAYNEQF
13	TRBV27	NA	NA	TRBJ1-5	ASSLVSAGGRPQH
13	TRBV28	TRBD1	once	TRBJ2-7	ASRTLDRAFYEQY
13	TRBV7-8	TRBD2	NA	TRBJ2-3	ASRLTSGLADTQY
9	TRBV18	NA	NA	TRBJ2-5	ASSGEETQY
13	TRBV27	TRBD2	NA	TRBJ2-1	ASSLLAGGPVEQF
15	TRBV28	TRBD2	once	TRBJ2-7	ASSLAPAGGRAHEQY
12	TRBV10-3	NA	NA	TRBJ1-1	AISDPGQNTEAF
12	TRBV5-6	NA	NA	TRBJ1-1	ASSLRVGGTEAF
11	TRBV6-4	TRBD2	once	TRBJ2-1	ASSGDYMSEQF
11	TRBV21-1	NA	NA	TRBJ2-1	ASSKFSYNEQF
12	TRBV18	NA	NA	TRBJ2-7	ASSPTQGSYEQY
13	TRBV7-7	NA	NA	TRBJ2-2	ASSSLTGMAGELF
16	TRBV27	TRBD1	NA	TRBJ2-7	ASSPQPKTGTGLTEQY